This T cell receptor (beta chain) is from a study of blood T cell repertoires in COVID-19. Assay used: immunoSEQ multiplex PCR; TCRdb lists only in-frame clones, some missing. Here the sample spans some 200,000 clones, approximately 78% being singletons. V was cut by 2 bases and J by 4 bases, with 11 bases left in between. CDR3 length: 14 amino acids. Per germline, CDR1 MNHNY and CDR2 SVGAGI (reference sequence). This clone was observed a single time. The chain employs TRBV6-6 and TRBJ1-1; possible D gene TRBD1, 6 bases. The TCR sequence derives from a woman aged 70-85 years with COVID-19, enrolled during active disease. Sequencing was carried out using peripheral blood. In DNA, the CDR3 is TGTGCCAGCAGTTACGGGGAACAGGGCACTGAAGCTTTCTTT. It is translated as CASSYGEQGTEAFF.